The rows below give T cell receptor beta chains drawn from one sample of a study of hypomethylating agent response in myelodysplastic syndrome. Repertoires were generated with immunoSEQ multiplex PCR, while TCRdb's copy carries only in-frame clones and drops some. The sample yields about 6,300 clones, approximately 80% seen once. Sequences were derived from bone marrow, sampled before or after starting hypomethylating agent treatment for myelodysplastic syndrome (not recorded which). Receptors originate from a human donor with myelodysplastic syndrome. The CDR3 runs from the conserved cysteine through the conserved F or W. Fields, in order: CDR3 length, V gene, D gene, clone size, J gene, CDR3 protein, CDR3 DNA. A D gene is named only where the DNA matches it firmly. For some rows the clone size is stated as once, few or many, or as a class when expanded; others skip it.

>15|TRBV19|TRBD1|-|TRBJ2-5
CASSTAGQGRETQYF
TGTGCCAGTAGTACCGCCGGACAGGGAAGAGAGACCCAGTACTTC
>14|TRBV7-3|-|few|TRBJ1-3
CASSSTVGGNTIYF
TGTGCCAGCAGCTCTACAGTGGGAGGAAACACCATATATTTT
>15|TRBV11-2|-|-|TRBJ1-1
CASGERLGQNTEAFF
TGTGCCAGCGGCGAGCGGTTGGGACAGAACACTGAAGCTTTCTTT
>17|TRBV19|TRBD1|-|TRBJ1-4
CASSIGQGARGSEKLFF
TGTGCCAGTAGTATCGGACAGGGGGCGCGGGGGAGTGAAAAACTGTTTTTT
>16|TRBV11-2|-|-|TRBJ2-7
CASSLGGGSTGPEQYF
TGTGCCAGCAGCCTAGGGGGGGGCTCGACAGGGCCCGAGCAGTACTTC
>16|TRBV7-2|TRBD2|-|TRBJ2-2
CASSTLLAGGPGELFF
TGTGCCAGCAGCACCTTACTAGCGGGAGGGCCCGGGGAGCTGTTTTTT
>14|TRBV7-8|-|-|TRBJ1-4
CASSQQVLGEKLFF
TGTGCCAGCAGCCAACAGGTCCTTGGGGAAAAACTGTTTTTT
>15|TRBV7-2|TRBD1|-|TRBJ2-7
CASSLFQGVANEQYF
TGTGCCAGCAGCTTATTCCAGGGGGTTGCAAACGAGCAGTACTTC
>14|TRBV18|-|-|TRBJ2-4
CASSPINEKNIQYF
TGTGCCAGCTCACCCATTAACGAGAAAAACATTCAGTACTTC
>16|TRBV4-3|TRBD1|-|TRBJ1-4
CASSQDRDRGNEKLFF
TGCGCCAGCAGCCAAGATAGAGACAGGGGGAATGAAAAACTGTTTTTT
>14|TRBV7-9|TRBD1|once|TRBJ1-2
CASSLAGQGYGYTF
TGTGCCAGCAGCTTAGCGGGACAGGGCTATGGCTACACCTTC
>15|TRBV2|TRBD1|once|TRBJ2-1
CASTRQGNSGNEQFF
TGTGCCAGCACGAGACAGGGGAATTCGGGGAATGAGCAGTTCTTC
>14|TRBV5-1|TRBD2|-|TRBJ2-1
CASNRLAGNNEQFF
TGCGCCAGCAACCGACTAGCGGGCAACAATGAGCAGTTCTTC
>15|TRBV7-2|-|-|TRBJ2-6
CASSRGHLGANVLTF
TGTGCCAGCAGCCGAGGACACCTAGGGGCCAACGTCCTGACTTTC
>13|TRBV29-1|-|-|TRBJ2-7
CSVGRGAKWEQYF
TGCAGCGTTGGTCGTGGGGCTAAGTGGGAGCAGTACTTC
>17|TRBV5-1|TRBD2|-|TRBJ2-1
CASSLGTSGSSYNEQFF
TGCGCCAGCAGCTTAGGGACTAGCGGGAGCTCCTACAATGAGCAGTTCTTC
>18|TRBV9|TRBD2|-|TRBJ2-1
CASSYTHSGRYSYNEQFF
TGTGCCAGCAGCTACACCCATAGCGGGAGGTACTCCTACAATGAGCAGTTCTTC
>14|TRBV6-1|-|-|TRBJ2-7
CASSVSGASSEQYF
TGTGCCAGCAGTGTATCGGGGGCTTCCTCCGAGCAGTACTTC
>13|TRBV29-1|-|-|TRBJ1-5
CSVDGWANQPQHF
TGCAGCGTGGACGGTTGGGCAAATCAGCCCCAGCATTTT
>11|TRBV20-1|-|few|TRBJ1-1
CSARDRGEAFF
TGCAGTGCTAGAGATCGGGGTGAAGCTTTCTTT
>14|TRBV6-1|-|-|TRBJ1-1
CASGRGVMNTEAFF
TGTGCCAGCGGTAGGGGGGTCATGAACACTGAAGCTTTCTTT
>14|TRBV6-1|-|-|TRBJ2-3
CASSRGRDSDTQYF
TGTGCCAGCAGCCGGGGGCGAGATTCCGATACGCAGTATTTT
>16|TRBV19|-|few|TRBJ1-5
CASSAQITGLPQPQHF
TGTGCCAGTAGTGCTCAAATCACAGGGTTGCCACAGCCCCAGCATTTT